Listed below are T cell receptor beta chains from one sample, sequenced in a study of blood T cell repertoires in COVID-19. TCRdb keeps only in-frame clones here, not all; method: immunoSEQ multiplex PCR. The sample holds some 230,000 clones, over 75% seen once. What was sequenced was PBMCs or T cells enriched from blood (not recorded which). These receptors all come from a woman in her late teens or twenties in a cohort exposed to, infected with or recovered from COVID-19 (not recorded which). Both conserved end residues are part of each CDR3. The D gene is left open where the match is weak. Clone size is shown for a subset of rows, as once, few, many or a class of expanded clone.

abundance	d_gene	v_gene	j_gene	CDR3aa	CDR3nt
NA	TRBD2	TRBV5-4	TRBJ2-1	CASSLVPSGGLGEQFF	TGTGCCAGCAGCTTGGTACCTAGCGGGGGGCTCGGGGAGCAGTTCTTC
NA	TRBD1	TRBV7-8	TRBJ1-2	CASSSDREYGYTF	TGTGCCAGCAGCTCGGACAGGGAGTATGGCTACACCTTC
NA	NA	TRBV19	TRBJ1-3	CASRLQQGFGNTIYF	TGTGCCAGTAGACTACAACAGGGCTTCGGAAACACCATATATTTT
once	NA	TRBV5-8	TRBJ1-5	CASSYSQRPQHF	TGTGCCAGCAGCTACTCTCAGCGGCCTCAGCATTTT
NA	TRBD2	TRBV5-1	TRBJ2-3	CASSLGLAGRTDTQYF	TGCGCCAGCAGCTTGGGACTAGCGGGGCGCACAGATACGCAGTATTTT
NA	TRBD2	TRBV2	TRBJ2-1	CASSGTSSYNEQFF	TGTGCCAGCAGCGGGACTAGCTCCTACAATGAGCAGTTCTTC
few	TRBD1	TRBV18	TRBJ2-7	CASSPPGQGPEQYF	TGTGCCAGCTCACCGCCGGGACAGGGTCCCGAGCAGTACTTC
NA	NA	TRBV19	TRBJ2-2	CASSSQENTGELFF	TGTGCCAGTAGTAGTCAGGAGAACACCGGGGAGCTGTTTTTT
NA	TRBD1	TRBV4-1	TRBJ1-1	CASSQGTVIMNTEAFF	TGCGCCAGCAGCCAGGGGACAGTAATAATGAACACTGAAGCTTTCTTT
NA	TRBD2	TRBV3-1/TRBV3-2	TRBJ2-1	CASSQDLAGGSYNEQFF	TGTGCCAGCAGCCAAGATTTAGCGGGGGGATCTTACAATGAGCAGTTCTTC
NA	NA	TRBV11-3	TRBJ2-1	CASSSRQVEQFF	TGTGCCAGCAGCTCCCGACAGGTTGAGCAGTTCTTC
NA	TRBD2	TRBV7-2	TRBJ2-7	CASSLLAGGPYEQYF	TGTGCCAGCAGCTTACTAGCGGGAGGGCCTTACGAGCAGTACTTC
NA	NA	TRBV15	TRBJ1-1	CATSRDLKLNTEAFF	TGTGCCACCAGCAGAGATCTGAAACTAAACACTGAAGCTTTCTTT
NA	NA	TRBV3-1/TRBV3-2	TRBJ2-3	CASSPTGRETDTQYF	TGTGCCAGCAGCCCCACAGGGCGCGAGACAGATACGCAGTATTTT
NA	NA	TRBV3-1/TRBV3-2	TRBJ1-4	CASSHQSNEKLFF	TGTGCCAGCAGCCATCAATCTAATGAAAAACTGTTTTTT
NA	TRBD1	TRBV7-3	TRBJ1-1	CASARTGGNTEAFF	TGTGCCAGCGCCAGGACAGGGGGAAACACTGAAGCTTTCTTT
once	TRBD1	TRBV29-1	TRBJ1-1	CSVVLQGMNTEAFF	TGCAGCGTTGTTTTACAGGGGATGAACACTGAAGCTTTCTTT
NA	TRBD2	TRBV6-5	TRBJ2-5	CASSYGTSGTVETQYF	TGTGCCAGCAGTTATGGGACTAGCGGGACAGTAGAGACCCAGTACTTC
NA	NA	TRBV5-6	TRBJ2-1	CASSFRYNEQFF	TGTGCCAGCAGCTTTCGGTATAATGAGCAGTTCTTC
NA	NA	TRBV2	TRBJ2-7	CASSPRGEQYF	TGTGCCAGCAGCCCCAGGGGCGAGCAGTACTTC
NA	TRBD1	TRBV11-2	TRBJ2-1	CASSSTWDRPNEQFF	TGTGCCAGCAGCTCGACGTGGGACAGACCCAATGAGCAGTTCTTC
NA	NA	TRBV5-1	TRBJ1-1	CASKRLEGGAGNTEAFF	TGCGCCAGCAAAAGATTGGAGGGCGGGGCAGGGAACACTGAAGCTTTCTTT
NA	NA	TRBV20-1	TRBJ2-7	CSAVRQHEQYF	TGCAGTGCTGTCCGACAGCACGAGCAGTACTTC
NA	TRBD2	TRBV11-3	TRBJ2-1	CASSLGSSGRVNEQFF	TGTGCCAGCAGCTTAGGATCTAGCGGGAGGGTCAATGAGCAGTTCTTC
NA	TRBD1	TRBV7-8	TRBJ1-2	CASSLEGQGDYGYTF	TGTGCCAGCAGCTTAGAAGGACAGGGGGACTATGGCTACACCTTC
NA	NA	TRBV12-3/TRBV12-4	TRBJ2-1	CASSLRSGNEQFF	TGTGCCAGCAGTTTGAGATCCGGCAATGAGCAGTTCTTC
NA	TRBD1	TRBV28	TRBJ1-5	CASGTPADRVSDQPQHF	TGTGCCAGCGGGACGCCGGCGGACAGGGTTTCTGACCAGCCCCAGCATTTT
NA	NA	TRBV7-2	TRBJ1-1	CASSLHYDGWPTEAFF	TGTGCCAGCAGCTTACACTATGATGGGTGGCCGACTGAAGCTTTCTTT
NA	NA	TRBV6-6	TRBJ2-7	CASSHSAGSSVYEQYF	TGTGCCAGCAGCCACTCAGCTGGGTCTAGCGTCTACGAGCAGTACTTC
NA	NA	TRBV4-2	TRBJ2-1	CASSHLPPALGTPYNEQFF	TGTGCCAGCAGCCATCTACCCCCAGCCTTGGGGACACCCTACAATGAGCAGTTCTTC
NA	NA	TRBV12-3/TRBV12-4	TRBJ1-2	CASSLRGSYGYTF	TGTGCCAGCAGTTTAAGAGGCAGCTATGGCTACACCTTC
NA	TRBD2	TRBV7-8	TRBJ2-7	CASSRTREGYEQYF	TGTGCCAGCAGCCGGACTAGGGAAGGCTACGAGCAGTACTTC
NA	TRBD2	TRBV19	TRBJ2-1	CASSVGTSGRNEQFF	TGTGCCAGTAGTGTGGGGACTAGCGGGAGAAATGAGCAGTTCTTC
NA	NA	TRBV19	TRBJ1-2	CASRVELHPNYGYTF	TGTGCCAGTAGGGTTGAGCTGCATCCCAACTATGGCTACACCTTC
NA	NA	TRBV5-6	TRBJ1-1	CASSLDTGNTEAFF	TGTGCCAGCAGCTTGGACACAGGGAACACTGAAGCTTTCTTT
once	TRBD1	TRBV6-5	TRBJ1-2	CASSYLAGQIYGYTF	TGTGCCAGCAGTTACCTCGCGGGACAGATCTATGGCTACACCTTC
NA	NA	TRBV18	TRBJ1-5	CASSPTTAGEDQPQHF	TGTGCCAGCTCACCGACCACCGCTGGAGAGGATCAGCCCCAGCATTTT
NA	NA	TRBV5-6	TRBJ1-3	CASSLSGIGNTIYF	TGTGCCAGCAGCTTATCGGGGATAGGAAACACCATATATTTT
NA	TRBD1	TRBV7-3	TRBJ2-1	CASSSGTVGYNEQFF	TGTGCCAGCAGTTCCGGGACAGTTGGTTACAATGAGCAGTTCTTC
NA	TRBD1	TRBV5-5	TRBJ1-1	CASSLALQGDTEAFF	TGTGCCAGCAGCTTGGCCCTACAGGGGGACACTGAAGCTTTCTTT
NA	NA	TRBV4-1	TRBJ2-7	CASSRAGHSYEQYF	TGCGCCAGCAGCCGGGCCGGACACTCCTACGAGCAGTACTTC
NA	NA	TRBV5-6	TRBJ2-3	CASSSGGRTDTQYF	TGTGCCAGCAGCTCCGGGGGAAGGACAGATACGCAGTATTTT
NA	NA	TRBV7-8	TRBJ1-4	CASSPRLGSDEKLFF	TGTGCCAGCAGCCCACGGTTAGGGAGCGATGAAAAACTGTTTTTT
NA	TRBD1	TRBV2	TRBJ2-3	CASRAGTGTDTQYF	TGTGCCAGCAGGGCCGGGACAGGAACAGATACGCAGTATTTT
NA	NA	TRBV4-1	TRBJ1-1	CASSREGQTEAFF	TGCGCCAGCAGCCGCGAGGGTCAAACTGAAGCTTTCTTT
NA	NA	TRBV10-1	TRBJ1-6	CASSEEYNSPLHF	TGCGCCAGCAGTGAGGAGTACAATTCACCCCTCCACTTT
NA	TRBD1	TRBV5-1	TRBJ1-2	CASSLGDSNYGYTF	TGCGCCAGCAGCTTAGGGGACAGCAACTATGGCTACACCTTC